What follows are 17 T cell receptor beta chains derived from one specimen sequenced in a study of OX40 agonist ivuxolimab in advanced cancers. TCRdb keeps only in-frame clones here, not all; method: immunoSEQ multiplex PCR. Of around 24,000 clones in the sample, around four fifths are singletons; the top ten hold more than 25%. The sample here was CD4+ or CD8+ T cells sorted from blood, taken in a trial of the OX40 agonist ivuxolimab. The receptors here all came from an adult with an advanced solid tumor such as melanoma, head and neck, liver or kidney cancer.

This clone was recorded only once. V and J are TRBV6-6 and TRBJ2-6; TRBD1 aligns across 7 bases. This CDR3 has 15 amino acids. The V segment lost 5 bases and the J segment 3 bases; nucleotides outside the gene matches: 4. Germline CDR1 is MNHNY and CDR2 is SVGAGI (reference sequence). CDR3 DNA sequence: TGTGCCAGCAGTACAGGGGCGGGTGGGGCCAACGTCCTGACTTTC. This codes for CASSTGAGGANVLTF.

This chain uses TRBV5-8 with TRBJ2-7; 8 bases are shared with TRBD2. This CDR3 comprises 15 residues. From germline, CDR1 is SGHTS and CDR2 YDEGEE. The V gene end was trimmed by 4 bases and the J gene end by 0 bases; junction bases not matched to a gene: 6. This CDR3 is CASSPGTSASYEQYF. The CDR3 DNA follows: TGTGCCAGCAGCCCGGGGACTAGTGCCTCCTACGAGCAGTACTTC.

The table lists this clone with a count of one. The DNA for the CDR3 is TGTGCCAGCAGCACCCGCCGAGACAGCTCCTACGAGCAGTACTTC. This encodes CASSTRRDSSYEQYF. The V gene is TRBV11-3, the J gene TRBJ2-7; weak D call: TRBD1 (5 bases). The CDR3 length is 15 residues. The germline V and J ends were trimmed by 5 bases and 0 bases, with 14 bases remaining between them. The germline CDR1 and CDR2 sequences are SGHNT and YENEEA.

CDR3 bases: TGTGCCAGCAGCTCTAGTGGGGAACGACTAGCGGGAGGCACAGATACGCAGTATTTT. It translates to CASSSSGERLAGGTDTQYF. The J gene is TRBJ2-3, the V gene TRBV13; TRBD2 matches at 12 bases. With 4 bases clipped from V and 1 base from J, the junction kept 12 bases outside the gene matches. Germline V CDR1 and CDR2: PRHDT, FYEKMQ (reference sequence). The CDR3 spans 19 residues.

In this sample, this clone turned up once. The chain joins TRBV6-5 to TRBJ1-1; unclear D gene. Trimming cost V 10 bases and J 1 base, with 10 bases left between them. CDR1 MNHEY and CDR2 SVGAGI come from the germline V gene. This CDR3 comprises 12 residues. The CDR3 DNA sequence: TGTGCCACTCAACGACAGAACACTGAAGCTTTCTTT. Protein: CATQRQNTEAFF.

The chain links TRBV11-2 to TRBJ2-1, with TRBD2 identical over 7 bases. The germline gives CDR1 SGHAT, CDR2 FQNNGV. Germline trimming cut 0 bases from V and 2 bases from J; bases unmatched to any gene: 1. The CDR3 loop spans 15 amino acids. CDR3 nucleotides: TGTGCCAGCAGCTTAGACGCGGGGGCCTACAATGAGCAGTTCTTC. As protein: CASSLDAGAYNEQFF.

The J gene is TRBJ2-7, the V gene TRBV28; 7 bases are shared with TRBD2. V lost 4 bases, J lost 0 bases, and 18 bases stayed unmatched. This CDR3 spans 19 amino acids. CDR1 and CDR2 from the germline V gene are MDHEN and SYDVKM. The CDR3 here is CASSWPRVHRGVNSYEQYF. The CDR3, as DNA: TGTGCCAGCAGTTGGCCTAGGGTTCACCGGGGGGTAAACTCCTACGAGCAGTACTTC. Full variable domain (outside the CDR3, taken from reference TRBV28 and TRBJ2-7): DVKVTQSSRYLVKRTGEKVFLECVQDMDHENMFWYRQDPGLGLRLIYFSYDVKMKEKGDIPEGYSVSREKKERFSLILESASTNQTSMYLCASSWPRVHRGVNSYEQYFGPGTRLTVT.

This clone showed up just a few times. The chain carries TRBV4-1 and TRBJ1-1; D remains unclear. V shed 1 base and J shed 5 bases, with 2 bases lying between them. The length of the CDR3 is 11 residues. Germline assignment: CDR1 MGHRA and CDR2 YSYEKL. In DNA form, the CDR3 reads TGCGCCAGCAGCCAAGCGACTGAAGCTTTCTTT. Translating gives CASSQATEAFF.

The CDR3 loop reads CASSQSLPGDTEAFF. CDR3 sequence (DNA): TGCGCCAGCAGCCAATCACTACCGGGAGACACTGAAGCTTTCTTT. V is TRBV4-1 and J is TRBJ1-1, with unresolved D. Germline loops: CDR1 MGHRA, CDR2 YSYEKL. V was cut by 2 bases and J by 3 bases, with 13 bases left in between. The CDR3 is made up of 15 amino acids.

The chain joins TRBV13 to TRBJ2-5; D is ambiguous. The J call is uncertain, as TRBJ2-7 better fits the DNA end. Germline CDR1 reads PRHDT; CDR2 reads FYEKMQ (reference sequence). The CDR3 totals 12 residues. For the CDR3, the DNA is TGTGCCAGCAGCTTAGGCGACTACGAGCAGTACTTC. Protein sequence: CASSLGDYEQYF.

This rearrangement joins TRBV28 to TRBJ1-2; D is undetermined. V was cut by 6 bases and J by 0 bases, with 17 bases left in between. The CDR3 is 16 amino acids. CDR1 is MDHEN and CDR2 is SYDVKM in the germline V gene. The CDR3 DNA follows: TGTGCCAGCAGCCCTCAGCCGAGGGCCCCTAACTATGGCTACACCTTC. Translating it yields CASSPQPRAPNYGYTF.

This clone has a single count. The chain employs TRBV5-1 and TRBJ2-1; D might be TRBD2 (5 bases). The ends were cut back, 0 bases at V and 7 bases at J, with 8 bases in the middle. The germline V gene encodes CDR1 SGHRS and CDR2 YFSETQ. The CDR3 runs 13 residues. The CDR3 reads CASSLAPGNEQFF. In DNA form, the CDR3 reads TGCGCCAGCAGCTTGGCCCCGGGGAATGAGCAGTTCTTC.

To note about this clone: One base separates it from a far larger clone, so it is likely a read error. In nucleotides, the CDR3 is TGCGCCAACAGCCAGGCTGGGGGCTCTGGGGCCAACGTCCTGACTTTC. As protein: CANSQAGGSGANVLTF. The chain links TRBV23-1 to TRBJ2-6; D is possibly TRBD1 or TRBD2 (5 bases each). TRBV23-1 is placed among ORFs of uncertain function. Deletions cut 10 bases from V and 0 bases from J, with 16 bases between. The CDR3 runs to 16 residues.

Here the CDR3 reads CASSVAAGGAYGYTF. For the CDR3, the DNA is TGTGCCAGCAGCGTAGCGGCAGGGGGCGCTTATGGCTACACCTTC. The chain links TRBV9 to TRBJ1-2; 8 bases agree with TRBD1. With 0 bases clipped from V and 5 bases from J, the junction kept 6 bases outside the gene matches. This CDR3 comprises 15 residues. Germline V lookup: CDR1 SGDLS, CDR2 YYNGEE.

The genes are TRBV11-1 and TRBJ2-3; the D call may be TRBD1 or TRBD2 (5 bases each). The CDR3 runs to 16 residues. Per germline, CDR1 SGHAT and CDR2 FQDESV (reference sequence). Trimming shortened V by 4 bases and J by 1 base, and 15 bases separated the two germline ends. The CDR3 protein is CASSSLGETGTDTQYF. The CDR3 nucleotides are TGTGCCAGCAGCTCCCTAGGGGAGACGGGCACAGATACGCAGTATTTT.

This clone was counted once. The gene calls are TRBV6-6 and TRBJ2-1; no clear D gene. The V end lost 5 bases, the J end lost 12 bases, and 20 bases lay between the germline ends. CDR1 MNHNY and CDR2 SVGAGI come from the germline V gene (reference sequence). The CDR3 runs 14 residues. CDR3 loop: CASSPAESVLWQFF. The CDR3 nucleotides are TGTGCCAGCAGTCCCGCGGAGTCGGTTCTTTGGCAGTTCTTC.

The chain combines TRBV28 with TRBJ2-5; TRBD2 matches at 9 bases. V shed 3 bases and J 2 bases; nucleotides not matched to a gene: 1. Germline V gene sequence: CDR1 MDHEN, CDR2 SYDVKM. CDR3 length: 14 residues. CDR3 nucleotide sequence: TGTGCCAGCAGTTTGGCGGGGGGGCAAGAGACCCAGTACTTC. Translated, it gives CASSLAGGQETQYF.